This passage covers 4 T cell receptor beta chains from one sample sequenced in a study of Graves' ophthalmopathy and Graves' hyperthyroidism. RNA served as the template for amplifying TCR beta CDR3 regions. The first round was an RT-PCR with HTBI primers, and the second round was a multiplex PCR. TCRdb re-called the multiplex PCR reads with MiXCR, one entry per CDR3 protein. The table records about 380,000 distinct CDR3 sequences, roughly 15% of them present only once. Material for sequencing was peripheral blood. These receptors were obtained from a young woman with stable Graves' hyperthyroidism.

This clonotype was seen only a few times. The chain couples TRBV9 to TRBJ2-5, with D tentatively TRBD1 (6 bases). The germline V and J ends were trimmed by 0 bases and 2 bases, with 11 bases remaining between them. The germline gives CDR1 SGDLS, CDR2 YYNGEE. The CDR3 consists of 15 residues. CDR3 loop: CASSVEGTPQETQYF. CDR3 bases: TGTGCCAGCAGCGTAGAAGGGACACCACAAGAGACCCAGTACTTC.

The chain links TRBV5-6 to TRBJ1-1; D gene uncertain. Looked up from germline, CDR1 is SGHDT and CDR2 is YYEEEE. CDR3 length: 14 amino acids. V lost 5 bases and J lost 6, with 17 bases in between. CDR3 sequence: CASRMMGGRPEAFF. CDR3 sequence (DNA): TGTGCCAGCAGGATGATGGGTGGTAGGCCTGAAGCTTTCTTT.

The genes are TRBV6-2 or TRBV6-3 and TRBJ1-1, with TRBD1 as a possible D gene (6 bases). V shed 6 bases and J shed 1 base, with 18 bases lying between them. Per the germline V gene, CDR1 is MNHEY and CDR2 is SVGEGT. This CDR3 comprises 16 residues. CDR3 nucleotides: TGTGCCAGCAGCCCCATAGACAGGTTCGGGAACACTGAAGCTTTCTTT. This gives the protein CASSPIDRFGNTEAFF.

Turning to this clonotype: A read error may be the cause here, since a much bigger clone is one base away. The J gene is TRBJ1-1, the V gene TRBV29-1, with D tentatively TRBD1 (5 bases). CDR3 length equals 14 residues. The germline V gene has CDR1 SQVTM and CDR2 ANQGSEA. V shed 4 bases and J shed 1 base, with 13 bases lying between them. The CDR3: CSVVRPGENTEAFF. In DNA, the CDR3 is TGCAGCGTTGTTCGGCCGGGGGAGAACACTGAAGCTTTCTTT.